These 15 T cell receptor beta chains share one sample of origin, sequenced in a study of blood T cell repertoires in COVID-19. Produced via immunoSEQ multiplex PCR; TCRdb's table is partial and in-frame only. The table records over 75,000 clones, roughly four fifths of them present only once. Material for sequencing was peripheral blood. The receptors were sampled from an elderly woman with acute or convalescent COVID-19.

The chain carries TRBV19 and TRBJ2-3, with a weak D call TRBD2 (5 bases). The ends were cut back, 2 bases at V and 5 bases at J, with 14 bases in the middle. This CDR3 contains 15 residues. Germline V gives CDR1 LNHDA, CDR2 SQIVND (reference sequence). The CDR3, as DNA: TGTGCCAGTAGTATAATACTATCAGGAGGAGATACGCAGTATTTT. Translating it yields CASSIILSGGDTQYF. Complete variable domain (other parts from reference TRBV19 and TRBJ2-3): DGGITQSPKYLFRKEGQNVTLSCEQNLNHDAMYWYRQDPGQGLRLIYYSQIVNDFQKGDIAEGYSVSREKKESFPLTVTSAQKNPTAFYLCASSIILSGGDTQYFGPGTRLTVL.

The genes are TRBV3-1 (or the pseudogene TRBV3-2) and TRBJ2-3; TRBD2 aligns across 9 bases. The junction had 10 bases not matched to a gene; V was cut back by 1 base and J by 2 bases. This CDR3 has 18 residues. CDR1 is LGHDT, CDR2 YNNKEL, per germline (reference sequence). CDR3: CASSQGRISGGYTDTQYF. CDR3 DNA: TGTGCCAGCAGCCAAGGGAGGATTAGCGGGGGTTACACAGATACGCAGTATTTT.

The chain is built from TRBV19 and TRBJ1-1, with D hard to call. The V and J ends lost 0 bases and 0 bases respectively, with 11 bases between them. This CDR3 comprises 16 residues. Germline CDR1 LNHDA, CDR2 SQIVND (reference sequence). CDR3 protein: CASSIDLAGMNTEAFF. As DNA, the CDR3 is TGTGCCAGTAGTATAGATCTTGCAGGCATGAACACTGAAGCTTTCTTT.

A few counts support this clone. This chain connects TRBV27 to TRBJ2-3; unclear D gene. The V gene's germline CDR1 is MNHEY and CDR2 SMNVEV (reference sequence). V was clipped by 5 bases and J by 0 bases, with 6 bases between them. The CDR3 contains 13 residues. CDR3 in amino acids: CASSQISTDTQYF. CDR3 bases: TGTGCCAGCAGTCAGATTAGCACAGATACGCAGTATTTT.

This sequence joins TRBV5-1 and TRBJ2-1; 7 bases line up with TRBD2. Per the germline V gene, CDR1 is SGHRS and CDR2 is YFSETQ. V lost 1 base, J lost 10 bases, and 5 bases stayed unmatched. CDR3 length: 13 amino acids. The CDR3 DNA is TGCGCCAGCAGCTTGACTAGCGAGGGCGAGCAGTTCTTC. It encodes CASSLTSEGEQFF.

V is TRBV11-2 and J is TRBJ1-1; D uncertain. Trimming shortened V by 4 bases and J by 7 bases, and 7 bases separated the two germline ends. Looked up from germline, CDR1 is SGHAT and CDR2 is FQNNGV. The CDR3 covers 11 residues. CDR3 in amino acids: CASSSFREAFF. As DNA, the CDR3 is TGTGCCAGCAGCTCCTTCCGTGAAGCTTTCTTT.

V usage is TRBV5-1 and J usage is TRBJ2-6; D is uncertain. Trimming stripped 1 base from V and 0 bases from J, with 8 bases between. Germline CDR1 and CDR2: SGHRS and YFSETQ. The CDR3 is 16 residues long. The CDR3 DNA reads TGCGCCAGCAGCTTGCCGTCCGGCTCTGGGGCCAACGTCCTGACTTTC. It codes for CASSLPSGSGANVLTF.

The V and J genes are TRBV24-1 and TRBJ2-1; 11 bases map to TRBD2. The CDR3 is 15 residues long. CDR1 and CDR2 (germline): KGHDR, SFDVKD. Trimming removed 5 bases from V and 7 bases from J; junction bases left unmatched: 6. DNA for the CDR3: TGTGCCACCAGTGGTTTAGCGGGAGGGCCGAATGAGCAGTTCTTC. Its translation is CATSGLAGGPNEQFF.

As to this clone: Other DNA sequences within the sample encode an identical CDR3. The V call is TRBV20-1, the J call TRBJ2-7; TRBD1 might be the D (6 bases). Germline loops: CDR1 DFQATT, CDR2 SNEGSKA (reference sequence). This CDR3 has 11 amino acids. Deletions cut 4 bases from V and 3 bases from J, with 7 bases between. The CDR3 protein is CSAKDSYEQYF. Written as DNA, the CDR3 is TGCAGTGCTAAGGACAGCTACGAGCAGTACTTC.

This clone counts as medium-sized. The chain joins TRBV6-5 to TRBJ1-1; 8 nucleotides align to TRBD1. The CDR3 is 13 amino acids. Germline V CDR1 and CDR2: MNHEY, SVGAGI. V gave up 5 bases and J gave up 6 bases; unmatched junction bases: 5. The CDR3: CASSSGTGPEAFF. The CDR3 nucleotides are TGTGCCAGCAGTAGCGGGACAGGCCCTGAAGCTTTCTTT.

The V gene is TRBV6-2 or TRBV6-3, the J gene TRBJ2-1, with TRBD1 matching 9 bases. Germline V gives CDR1 MNHEY, CDR2 SVGEGT. The CDR3 spans 13 residues. Unmatched junction bases numbered 4, after V lost 4 bases and J lost 9 bases. CDR3 sequence reads: CASSSTGGSEQFF. In DNA form, the CDR3 reads TGTGCCAGCAGTTCGACAGGGGGTAGTGAGCAGTTCTTC.

This clone was observed once. The chain combines TRBV10-1 with TRBJ1-2, with 10 bases identical to TRBD1. Germline lookup yields CDR1 WNHNN and CDR2 SYGVQD (reference sequence). The V gene end was trimmed by 4 bases and the J gene end by 10 bases; junction bases not matched to a gene: 18. The CDR3 length is 17 residues. The CDR3 bases are TGCGCCAGCAGTGGCCCGACCCTACCGGGACAGGGGCTGGTCTACACCTTC. Translated: CASSGPTLPGQGLVYTF.

V usage is TRBV25-1 and J usage is TRBJ1-6; 7 positions match TRBD1. V trimming: 6 bases; J trimming: 4 bases; junction bases outside the gene matches: 12. This CDR3 region has 17 residues. Germline V gives CDR1 MGHDK, CDR2 SYGVNS. The CDR3 loop is CASRATIRDRYNSPLHF. The CDR3 nucleotides are TGTGCCAGCAGAGCTACTATCCGGGACAGATATAATTCACCCCTCCACTTT.

This clone was observed a few times. The chain combines TRBV25-1 with TRBJ1-5, with 10 bases fitting TRBD1. The J segment lost 7 bases and the V segment lost 6 bases, leaving 6 bases of the junction unmatched. The CDR3 contains 14 residues. The germline V gene encodes CDR1 MGHDK and CDR2 SYGVNS. CDR3 region: CASSETGGRQPQHF. The DNA for the CDR3 is TGTGCCAGCAGCGAGACAGGGGGCAGACAGCCCCAGCATTTT.

V usage is TRBV3-1 (or the pseudogene TRBV3-2) and J usage is TRBJ1-2; D gene ambiguous. Germline assignment: CDR1 LGHDT and CDR2 YNNKEL (reference sequence). The CDR3 contains 13 residues. The V gene lost 0 bases and the J gene lost 4 bases, with 6 bases spanning the gap. The CDR3 is CASSQDPGYGYTF. CDR3 DNA sequence: TGTGCCAGCAGCCAAGACCCAGGCTATGGCTACACCTTC.